Each of the 9 T cell receptor beta chains below was sequenced from the same sample in a study of blood T cell repertoires in COVID-19. The method was immunoSEQ multiplex PCR; TCRdb's version includes in-frame clones alone and lacks a portion of them. The sample has about 220,000 clones, approximately 86% seen once. Sequenced material: peripheral blood. These TCRs come from a man aged 40-49 years with acute or convalescent COVID-19.

The V gene is TRBV19, the J gene TRBJ1-5, with D possibly TRBD1 on 5 matching bases. CDR3 size: 13 residues. Germline assignment: CDR1 LNHDA and CDR2 SQIVND (reference sequence). Trimming removed 5 bases from V and 5 bases from J, with 10 bases in between. The CDR3 coding sequence is TGTGCCAGTAGTCCGGGACTCCATCAGCCCCAGCATTTT. This translates into CASSPGLHQPQHF. The whole variable domain, remainder taken from reference TRBV19 and TRBJ1-5, is DGGITQSPKYLFRKEGQNVTLSCEQNLNHDAMYWYRQDPGQGLRLIYYSQIVNDFQKGDIAEGYSVSREKKESFPLTVTSAQKNPTAFYLCASSPGLHQPQHFGDGTRLSIL.

The chain carries TRBV28 and TRBJ2-1; possible D gene TRBD2, 5 bases. Trimming took 7 bases from V and 3 from J, leaving 10 bases between them. The CDR3 contains 13 residues. Germline V gene data show CDR1 as MDHEN and CDR2 as SYDVKM. The CDR3 reads CASTNGIYNEQFF. The CDR3 DNA reads as TGTGCCAGCACAAACGGGATCTACAATGAGCAGTTCTTC.

V is TRBV6-5 and J is TRBJ2-7; tentative D call: TRBD1 (6 bases). Trimming removed 2 bases from V and 3 bases from J, with 17 bases in between. In germline, CDR1 is MNHEY, CDR2 SVGAGI. The CDR3 consists of 16 residues. This CDR3 reads CASSYGKDSFLYEQYF. CDR3 nucleotides: TGTGCCAGCAGTTACGGGAAGGACAGCTTCCTCTACGAGCAGTACTTC.

DNA for the CDR3: TGCGCCAGCAGCCCCGACAGGCCAAATTCACCCCTCCACTTT. This sequence encodes CASSPDRPNSPLHF. V usage is TRBV5-1 and J usage is TRBJ1-6; perhaps TRBD1 as D (6 bases). The CDR3 contains 14 residues. Germline-derived CDR1 and CDR2 are SGHRS and YFSETQ. The germline V and J ends were trimmed by 4 bases and 7 bases, with 12 bases remaining between them.

The table lists this clone with a count of one. The genes are TRBV18 and TRBJ1-1, with 7 nucleotides matching TRBD1. The V gene end was trimmed by 1 base and the J gene end by 1 base; junction bases not matched to a gene: 3. The CDR3 has 15 residues. CDR1 is KGHSH, CDR2 LQKENI, per germline. In DNA form, the CDR3 reads TGTGCCAGCTCACCACAGGGGGCCAGGAACACTGAAGCTTTCTTT. The encoded protein is CASSPQGARNTEAFF. The full variable domain, completed using reference TRBV18 and TRBJ1-1, is NAGVMQNPRHLVRRRGQEARLRCSPMKGHSHVYWYRQLPEEGLKFMVYLQKENIIDESGMPKERFSAEFPKEGPSILRIQQVVRGDSAAYFCASSPQGARNTEAFFGQGTRLTVV.

V and J are TRBV9 and TRBJ2-5; TRBD2 agrees at 10 bases. The CDR3 contains 17 residues. CDR1 SGDLS and CDR2 YYNGEE come from the germline V gene. V dropped 0 bases and J dropped 5; count of bases not matched to a gene: 10. The CDR3 DNA reads TGTGCCAGCAGCGTAGCTCAAGCGGGGGGGCCGGGGGAGACCCAGTACTTC. It encodes CASSVAQAGGPGETQYF.

J is TRBJ1-5 and V is TRBV19, with 7 nucleotides matching TRBD1. This CDR3 comprises 15 residues. Per the germline V gene, CDR1 is LNHDA and CDR2 is SQIVND (reference sequence). The V and J ends lost 3 bases and 7 bases, in that order; junction bases with no gene match: 9. The CDR3 here is CASSIARAGGQPQHF. CDR3 DNA: TGTGCCAGTAGTATTGCTCGGGCAGGGGGACAGCCCCAGCATTTT.

The chain couples TRBV6-2 or TRBV6-3 to TRBJ1-1; perhaps TRBD1 as D (5 bases). Trimming pared 2 bases from V and 0 bases from J, leaving 13 bases between. There are 16 residues in the CDR3. Germline CDR1 and CDR2: MNHEY and SVGEGT. The CDR3, as DNA: TGTGCCAGCAGTTACCCTAAACAGGTGATGAACACTGAAGCTTTCTTT. Its translation: CASSYPKQVMNTEAFF.

The chain couples TRBV18 to TRBJ2-7; TRBD2 agrees at 10 bases. The length of the CDR3 is 15 residues. Germline V lookup: CDR1 KGHSH, CDR2 LQKENI. V dropped 1 base and J dropped 6; count of bases not matched to a gene: 6. The CDR3, as DNA: TGTGCCAGCTCACCACTCGACCTAGCGGGAGTCGAGCAGTACTTC. This encodes CASSPLDLAGVEQYF.